This paragraph covers one T cell receptor beta chain sequence. Its antigen is unidentified. The sample comes from a study of T cell responses to AZD1222 COVID-19 vaccine. Study-level background: Second doses were pooled across both intervals (about 4 or about 12 weeks).

From germline, CDR1 is MNHEY and CDR2 SVGAGI. The CDR3 has 15 residues. Trimming pared 8 bases from V and 1 base from J, leaving 18 bases between. The study, taken as a whole, reports: A rise in Spike-specific TCR breadth and depth followed two AZD1222 doses. The study reported that nearly half of spike-specific TCRs target unmutated variant regions.

The repertoire was sequenced with immunoSEQ multiplex PCR; TCRdb's copy has only in-frame clones and lacks some. This sample yields 85,000 to 130,000 clones, of which approximately 88% are seen a single time; more than 6.5% belongs to the top ten. This TCR came from an adult in good health. This rearrangement joins TRBV6-5 to TRBJ2-7; weak D call: TRBD2 (6 bases). Specimen: peripheral blood, collected on day 0 of AZD1222 vaccination. The CDR3 sequence is CASGGVKGRSYEQYF. The CDR3 DNA is TGTGCCAGCGGAGGGGTGAAGGGTAGATCCTACGAGCAGTACTTC.